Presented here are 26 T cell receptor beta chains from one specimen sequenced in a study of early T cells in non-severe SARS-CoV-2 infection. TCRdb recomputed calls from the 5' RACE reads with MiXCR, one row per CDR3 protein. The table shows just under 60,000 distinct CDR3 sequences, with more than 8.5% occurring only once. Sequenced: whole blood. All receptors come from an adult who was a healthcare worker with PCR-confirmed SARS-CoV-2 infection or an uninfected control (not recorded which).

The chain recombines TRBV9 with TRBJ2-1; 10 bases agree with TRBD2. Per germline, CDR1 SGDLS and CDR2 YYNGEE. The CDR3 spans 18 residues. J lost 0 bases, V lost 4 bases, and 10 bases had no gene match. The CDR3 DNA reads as TGTGCCAGCAGCCTTGGCACTAGCGGGGCCTCCTCCTACAATGAGCAGTTCTTC. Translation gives CASSLGTSGASSYNEQFF.

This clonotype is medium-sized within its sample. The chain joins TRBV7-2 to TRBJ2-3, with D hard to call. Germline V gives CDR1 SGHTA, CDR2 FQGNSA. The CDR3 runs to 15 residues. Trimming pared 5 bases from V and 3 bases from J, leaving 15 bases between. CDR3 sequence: CASSPDSLGTDTQYF. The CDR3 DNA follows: TGTGCCAGCAGCCCTGACTCTCTCGGAACAGATACGCAGTATTTT.

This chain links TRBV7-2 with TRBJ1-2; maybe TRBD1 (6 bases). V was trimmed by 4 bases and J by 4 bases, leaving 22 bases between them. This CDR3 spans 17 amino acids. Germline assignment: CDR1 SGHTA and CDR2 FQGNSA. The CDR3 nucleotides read TGTGCCAGCAGCTCATTTGAGGTTGTACAGGGCCCCTATGGCTACACCTTC. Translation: CASSSFEVVQGPYGYTF. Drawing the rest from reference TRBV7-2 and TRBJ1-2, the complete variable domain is GAGVSQSPSNKVTEKGKDVELRCDPISGHTALYWYRQSLGQGLEFLIYFQGNSAPDKSGLPSDRFSAERTGGSVSTLTIQRTQQEDSAVYLCASSSFEVVQGPYGYTFGSGTRLTVV.

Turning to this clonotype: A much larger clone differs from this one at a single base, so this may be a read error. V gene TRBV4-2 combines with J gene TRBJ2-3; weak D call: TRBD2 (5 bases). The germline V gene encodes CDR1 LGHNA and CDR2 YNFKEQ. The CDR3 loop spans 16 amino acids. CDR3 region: CVSSRRSGGSTDTQYF. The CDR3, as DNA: TGTGTCAGCAGCCGGAGGTCTGGCGGGAGCACAGATACGCAGTATTTT.

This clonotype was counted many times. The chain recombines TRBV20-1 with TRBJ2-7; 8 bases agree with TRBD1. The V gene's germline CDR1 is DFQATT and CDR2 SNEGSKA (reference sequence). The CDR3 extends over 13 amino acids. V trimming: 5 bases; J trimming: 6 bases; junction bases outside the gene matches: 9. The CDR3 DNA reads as TGCAGTGCTGAGAGCAGGGGGCGTCTCGAGCAGTACTTC. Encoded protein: CSAESRGRLEQYF.

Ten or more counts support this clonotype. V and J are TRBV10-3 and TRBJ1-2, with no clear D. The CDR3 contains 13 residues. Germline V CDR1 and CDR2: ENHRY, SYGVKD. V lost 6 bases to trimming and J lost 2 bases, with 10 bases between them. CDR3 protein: CAISPGWNYGYTF. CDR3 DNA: TGTGCCATCAGCCCGGGGTGGAACTATGGCTACACCTTC.

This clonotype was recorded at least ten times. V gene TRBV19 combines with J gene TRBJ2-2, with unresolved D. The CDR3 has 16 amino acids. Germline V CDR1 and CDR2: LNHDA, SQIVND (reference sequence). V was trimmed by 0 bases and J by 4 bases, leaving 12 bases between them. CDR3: CASSIDLVISTGELFF. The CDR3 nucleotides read TGTGCCAGTAGTATAGATCTTGTGATCAGCACCGGGGAGCTGTTTTTT.

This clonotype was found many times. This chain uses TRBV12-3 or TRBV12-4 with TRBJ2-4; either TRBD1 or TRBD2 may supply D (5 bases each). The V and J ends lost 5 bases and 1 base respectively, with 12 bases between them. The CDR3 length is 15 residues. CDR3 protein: CASSRDQAAKNIQYF. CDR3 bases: TGTGCCAGCAGTCGGGACCAGGCGGCCAAAAACATTCAGTACTTC.

In nucleotides, the CDR3 is TGTGCCAGCAGCCGCTCAGCGGGAGGCCTCTACAATGAGCAGTTCTTC. Its translation: CASSRSAGGLYNEQFF. The gene calls are TRBV7-2 and TRBJ2-1, with 9 bases lining up with TRBD2. V lost 5 bases and J lost 3; bases outside the gene matches: 8. The CDR3 has 16 amino acids. Looked up from germline, CDR1 is SGHTA and CDR2 is FQGNSA.

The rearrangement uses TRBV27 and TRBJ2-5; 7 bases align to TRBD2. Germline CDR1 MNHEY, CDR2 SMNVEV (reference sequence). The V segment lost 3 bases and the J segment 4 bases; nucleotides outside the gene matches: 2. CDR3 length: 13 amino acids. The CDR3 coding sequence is TGTGCCAGCAGTTTTTCTAGCGGAGAGACCCAGTACTTC. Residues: CASSFSSGETQYF.

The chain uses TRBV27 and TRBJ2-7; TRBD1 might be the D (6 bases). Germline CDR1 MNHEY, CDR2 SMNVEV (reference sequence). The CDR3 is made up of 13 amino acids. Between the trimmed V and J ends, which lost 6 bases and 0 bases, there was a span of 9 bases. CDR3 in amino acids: CASRQGHSYEQYF. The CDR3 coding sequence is TGTGCCAGCAGACAGGGCCACTCCTACGAGCAGTACTTC.

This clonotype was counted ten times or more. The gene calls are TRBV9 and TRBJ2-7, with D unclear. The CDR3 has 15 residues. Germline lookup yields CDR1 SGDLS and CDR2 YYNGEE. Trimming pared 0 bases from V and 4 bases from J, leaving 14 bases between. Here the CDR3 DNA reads TGTGCCAGCAGCGTAGCGGTGGGCTGGAAGTACGAGCAGTACTTC. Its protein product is CASSVAVGWKYEQYF.

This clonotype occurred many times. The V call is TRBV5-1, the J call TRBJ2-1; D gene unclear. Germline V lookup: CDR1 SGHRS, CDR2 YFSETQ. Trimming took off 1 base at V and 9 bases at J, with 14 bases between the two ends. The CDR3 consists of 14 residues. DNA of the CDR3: TGCGCCAGCAGCTTGCGCCAGGCAGTCCCTGAGCAGTTCTTC. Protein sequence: CASSLRQAVPEQFF.

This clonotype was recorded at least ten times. DNA of the CDR3: TGCAGCGTTGAAGGCCCGGGAGGTCTCTACGAGCAGTACTTC. Translated, it gives CSVEGPGGLYEQYF. J is TRBJ2-7 and V is TRBV29-1; 7 bases line up with TRBD2. After removal of 1 base from V and 3 bases from J, the junction contained 6 bases not matched to a gene. This CDR3 has 14 residues. The V gene's germline CDR1 is SQVTM and CDR2 ANQGSEA.

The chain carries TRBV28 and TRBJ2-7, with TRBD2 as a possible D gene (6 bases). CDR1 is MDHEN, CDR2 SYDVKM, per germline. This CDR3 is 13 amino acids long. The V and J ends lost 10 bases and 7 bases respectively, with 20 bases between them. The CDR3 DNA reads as TGTGCCACCCCGGGGACTTCGGAGGGGGAGCAGTACTTC. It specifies CATPGTSEGEQYF.

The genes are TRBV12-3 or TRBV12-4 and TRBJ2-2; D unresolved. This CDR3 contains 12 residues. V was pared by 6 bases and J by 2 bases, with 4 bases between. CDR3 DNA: TGTGCCAGCAGATTAAACACCGGGGAGCTGTTTTTT. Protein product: CASRLNTGELFF.

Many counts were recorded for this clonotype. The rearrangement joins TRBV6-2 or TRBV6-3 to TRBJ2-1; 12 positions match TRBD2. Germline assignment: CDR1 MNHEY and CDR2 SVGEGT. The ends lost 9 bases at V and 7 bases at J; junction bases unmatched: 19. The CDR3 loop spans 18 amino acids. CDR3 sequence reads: CASTAILAGGRDRNEQFF. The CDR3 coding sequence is TGTGCCAGTACCGCGATACTAGCGGGAGGAAGGGATCGGAATGAGCAGTTCTTC.

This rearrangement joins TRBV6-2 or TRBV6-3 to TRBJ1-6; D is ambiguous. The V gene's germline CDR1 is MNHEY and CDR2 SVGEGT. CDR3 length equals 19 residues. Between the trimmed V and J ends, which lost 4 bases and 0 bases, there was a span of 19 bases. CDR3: CASSSTLPGSSSYNSPLHF. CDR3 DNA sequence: TGTGCCAGCAGTTCGACCTTACCGGGAAGTAGCTCCTATAATTCACCCCTCCACTTT.

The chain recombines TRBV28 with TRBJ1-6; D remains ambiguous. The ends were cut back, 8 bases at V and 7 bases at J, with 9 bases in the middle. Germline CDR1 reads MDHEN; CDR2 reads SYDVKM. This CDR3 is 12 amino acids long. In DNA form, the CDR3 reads TGTGCCAGCCATGGAACGAATTCACCCCTCCACTTT. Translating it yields CASHGTNSPLHF. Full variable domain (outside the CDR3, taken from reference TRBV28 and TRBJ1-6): DVKVTQSSRYLVKRTGEKVFLECVQDMDHENMFWYRQDPGLGLRLIYFSYDVKMKEKGDIPEGYSVSREKKERFSLILESASTNQTSMYLCASHGTNSPLHFGNGTRLTVT.

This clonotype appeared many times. This CDR3 is CSARGALRATSSYEQYF. The CDR3, as DNA: TGCAGTGCTAGAGGGGCCCTGCGGGCGACTTCCTCCTACGAGCAGTACTTC. J is TRBJ2-7 and V is TRBV20-1; TRBD2 is a possible D gene (5 bases). Per the germline V gene, CDR1 is DFQATT and CDR2 is SNEGSKA (reference sequence). Trimming removed 1 base from V and 0 bases from J, with 19 bases in between. This CDR3 is built from 17 residues.

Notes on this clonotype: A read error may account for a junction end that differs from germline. The CDR3 DNA reads TGCGCCAGCAGGGGCGGACAGGAAACTCAGCCCCAGCATTTT. This translates into CASRGGQETQPQHF. V is TRBV12-3 or TRBV12-4 and J is TRBJ1-5, with 7 bases fitting TRBD1. The CDR3 length is 14 residues.

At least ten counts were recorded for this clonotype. CDR3 in DNA: TGTGCCAGCAGTTACGAGAGCAGGGGCGCAGATACGCAGTATTTT. It specifies CASSYESRGADTQYF. The rearrangement uses TRBV6-5 and TRBJ2-3, with D perhaps matching TRBD1 (6 bases). The CDR3 length is 15 residues. CDR1 is MNHEY, CDR2 SVGAGI, per germline. Trimming shortened V by 2 bases and J by 4 bases, and 13 bases separated the two germline ends.

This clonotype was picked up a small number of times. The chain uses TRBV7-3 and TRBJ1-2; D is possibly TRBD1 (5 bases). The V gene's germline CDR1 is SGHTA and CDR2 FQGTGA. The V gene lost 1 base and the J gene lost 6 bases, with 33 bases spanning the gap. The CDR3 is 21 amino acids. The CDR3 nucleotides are TGTGCCAGCAGCTTAAGGCTTATTATCAGGCCGGGACCTTTTCAAGGGGATGGCTACACCTTC. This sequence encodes CASSLRLIIRPGPFQGDGYTF.

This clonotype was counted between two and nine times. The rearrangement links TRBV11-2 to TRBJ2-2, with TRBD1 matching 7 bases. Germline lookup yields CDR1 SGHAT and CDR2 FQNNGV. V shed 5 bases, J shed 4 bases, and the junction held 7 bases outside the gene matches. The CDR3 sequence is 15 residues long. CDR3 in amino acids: CASSLTGESTGELFF. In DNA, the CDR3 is TGTGCCAGCAGCCTCACAGGGGAGAGCACCGGGGAGCTGTTTTTT.

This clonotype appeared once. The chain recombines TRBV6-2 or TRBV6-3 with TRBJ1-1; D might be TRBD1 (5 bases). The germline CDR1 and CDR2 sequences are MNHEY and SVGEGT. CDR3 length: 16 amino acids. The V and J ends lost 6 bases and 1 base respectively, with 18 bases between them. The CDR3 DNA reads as TGTGCCAGCAGAGTTGGGCGTATGACAGCGAACACTGAAGCTTTCTTT. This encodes CASRVGRMTANTEAFF.

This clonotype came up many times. CDR3 DNA sequence: TGTGCCTGGAGGGAAGGCCTCGTCGATGAGCAGTTCTTC. It translates to CAWREGLVDEQFF. This chain links TRBV30 with TRBJ2-1; no reliable D call. The CDR3 totals 13 residues. Trimming stripped 3 bases from V and 8 bases from J, with 14 bases between. The germline CDR1 and CDR2 sequences are GTSNPN and SVGIG (reference sequence). Filled out from reference TRBV30 and TRBJ2-1, the complete variable domain reads SQTIHQWPATLVQPVGSPLSLECTVEGTSNPNLYWYRQAAGRGLQLLFYSVGIGQISSEVPQNLSASRPQDRQFILSSKKLLLSDSGFYLCAWREGLVDEQFFGPGTRLTVL.